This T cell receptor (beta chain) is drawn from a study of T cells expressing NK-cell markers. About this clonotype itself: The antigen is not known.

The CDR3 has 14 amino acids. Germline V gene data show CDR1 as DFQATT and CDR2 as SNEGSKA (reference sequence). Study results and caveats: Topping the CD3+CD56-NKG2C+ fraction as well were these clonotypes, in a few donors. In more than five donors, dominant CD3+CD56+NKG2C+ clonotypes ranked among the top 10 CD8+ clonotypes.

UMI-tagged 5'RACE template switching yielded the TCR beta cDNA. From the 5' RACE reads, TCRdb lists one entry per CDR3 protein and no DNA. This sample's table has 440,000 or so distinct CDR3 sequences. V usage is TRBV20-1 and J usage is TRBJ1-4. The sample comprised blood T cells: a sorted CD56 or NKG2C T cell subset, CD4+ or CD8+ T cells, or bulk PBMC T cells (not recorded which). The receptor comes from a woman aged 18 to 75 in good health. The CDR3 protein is CSARGLKINEKLFF.